Presented here are 29 T cell receptor beta chains from one specimen sequenced in a study of somatic mutations in cytotoxic T cells in rheumatoid arthritis. Generated by immunoSEQ multiplex PCR, the TCRdb table keeps only in-frame clones and is missing some. In the table there are some 18,000 clones, approximately 69% of which are singletons. The sequenced sample was CD8+ T cells sorted from blood. These receptors were obtained from a man between 60 and 75 years old in good health.

This chain connects TRBV6-1 to TRBJ2-5; D gene uncertain. The J call is in doubt because the DNA end fits TRBJ2-7 better. CDR1 and CDR2 (germline): MNHNS, SASEGT. The CDR3 contains 13 residues. CDR3: CASSEYPTYEQYF. CDR3 coding DNA: TGTGCCAGCAGTGAATATCCCACCTACGAGCAGTACTTC.

This rearrangement joins TRBV7-3 to TRBJ2-1, with D possibly matching TRBD2 (6 bases). The CDR3 spans 16 residues. Trimming removed 0 bases from V and 4 bases from J, with 13 bases in between. Germline lookup yields CDR1 SGHTA and CDR2 FQGTGA. The CDR3 is CASSLTFGRLYNEQFF. CDR3 in DNA: TGTGCCAGCAGCTTAACGTTCGGGAGACTGTACAATGAGCAGTTCTTC.

Only a few counts were recorded for this clone. This chain uses TRBV29-1 with TRBJ1-2, with D possibly TRBD1 on 5 matching bases. With 3 bases removed from V and 7 bases from J, the gap between germline ends came to 15 bases. CDR1 SQVTM and CDR2 ANQGSEA come from the germline V gene. The CDR3 covers 13 residues. The CDR3 DNA reads TGCAGCGTTGAGGAAGACGGGGGAGTTGGCTACACCTTC. Translation: CSVEEDGGVGYTF.

This clone was observed a single time. V gene TRBV4-2 combines with J gene TRBJ1-5; D unresolved. CDR1 and CDR2 from the germline V gene are LGHNA and YNFKEQ. This CDR3 is 15 amino acids long. V lost 0 bases, J lost 4 bases, and 10 bases lay in between. This CDR3 reads CASSQDKSGNQPQHF. The CDR3 coding sequence is TGTGCCAGCAGCCAAGATAAGTCGGGTAATCAGCCCCAGCATTTT.

About this clone itself: Within the sample, other DNA sequences also encode this same CDR3. The chain carries TRBV5-6 and TRBJ2-2; 8 bases agree with TRBD1. CDR1 and CDR2 from the germline V gene are SGHDT and YYEEEE. Trimming at V came to 3 bases and at J to 0 bases, leaving 1 base not matched to a gene. The CDR3 has 15 residues. The CDR3 sequence: CASSSDRANTGELFF. CDR3 sequence (DNA): TGTGCCAGCAGCTCGGACAGGGCGAACACCGGGGAGCTGTTTTTT.

This rearrangement joins TRBV5-4 to TRBJ2-1; TRBD2 aligns across 9 bases. V lost 0 bases and J lost 6; bases outside the gene matches: 4. Looked up from germline, CDR1 is SGHNT and CDR2 is YYREEE (reference sequence). The CDR3 is 15 amino acids. The CDR3 DNA follows: TGTGCCAGCAGCTTGGAGGCTAGCGGGACCAATGAGCAGTTCTTC. This encodes CASSLEASGTNEQFF.

This clone was picked up one time. The V and J genes are TRBV19 and TRBJ1-1, with 7 nucleotides matching TRBD1. The CDR3 contains 15 residues. Germline V lookup: CDR1 LNHDA, CDR2 SQIVND (reference sequence). The junction had 8 bases not matched to a gene; V was cut back by 5 bases and J by 2 bases. The CDR3 is CASSYRGSINTEAFF. CDR3 in DNA: TGTGCCAGTAGTTACAGGGGAAGCATCAACACTGAAGCTTTCTTT.

The V call is TRBV5-1, the J call TRBJ2-7; 10 bases are a match to TRBD2. The CDR3 contains 16 residues. J lost 5 bases, V lost 1 base, and 9 bases had no gene match. Looked up from germline, CDR1 is SGHRS and CDR2 is YFSETQ. Here the CDR3 DNA reads TGCGCCAGCAGCTTGTCTAAGGCTAGCGGGGGCCACGAGCAGTACTTC. Protein sequence: CASSLSKASGGHEQYF.

This chain uses TRBV27 with TRBJ2-3; D might be TRBD2 (6 bases). CDR1 MNHEY and CDR2 SMNVEV come from the germline V gene (reference sequence). V shed 3 bases and J shed 0 bases, with 10 bases lying between them. This CDR3 has 15 residues. CDR3 nucleotide sequence: TGTGCCAGCAGTTTTGGGACTCTCAGCACAGATACGCAGTATTTT. It encodes CASSFGTLSTDTQYF.

This chain links TRBV27 with TRBJ2-3, with 7 bases aligning to TRBD2. Germline trimming cut 3 bases from V and 4 bases from J; bases unmatched to any gene: 16. From germline, CDR1 is MNHEY and CDR2 SMNVEV (reference sequence). The CDR3 is made up of 18 amino acids. The CDR3 is CASSFPPSGGRGPDTQYF. The DNA of the CDR3 is TGTGCCAGCAGTTTCCCCCCATCTGGCGGGAGAGGGCCAGATACGCAGTATTTT.

This chain links TRBV6-6 with TRBJ2-7; TRBD2 matches 8 bases. After removal of 6 bases from V and 4 bases from J, the junction contained 5 bases not matched to a gene. This CDR3 has 13 residues. Germline CDR1 reads MNHNY; CDR2 reads SVGAGI (reference sequence). In nucleotides, the CDR3 is TGTGCCAGCAGAAGCGGGAGTTCTTACGAGCAGTACTTC. This gives the protein CASRSGSSYEQYF.

The V gene is TRBV4-2, the J gene TRBJ2-7; 9 nucleotides align to TRBD2. The CDR3 spans 15 residues. V lost 0 bases to trimming and J lost 3 bases; unmatched junction nucleotides: 3. The V gene's germline CDR1 is LGHNA and CDR2 YNFKEQ. The CDR3 is CASSQEASGNYEQYF. Here the CDR3 DNA reads TGTGCCAGCAGCCAAGAGGCTAGCGGGAACTACGAGCAGTACTTC.

The chain carries TRBV7-6 and TRBJ1-5, with D maybe TRBD1 (5 bases). The CDR3 is 13 residues long. Trimming took 5 bases from V and 5 from J, leaving 10 bases between them. CDR1 SGHVS and CDR2 FNYEAQ come from the germline V gene. The CDR3 region has the DNA TGTGCCAGCAGCCTGGGGGGGGATCAGCCCCAGCATTTT. This encodes CASSLGGDQPQHF. Based on the CDR3 plus reference TRBV7-6 and TRBJ1-5, the full variable domain is GAGVSQSPRYKVTKRGQDVALRCDPISGHVSLYWYRQALGQGPEFLTYFNYEAQQDKSGLPNDRFSAERPEGSISTLTIQRTEQRDSAMYRCASSLGGDQPQHFGDGTRLSIL.

The chain links TRBV27 to TRBJ2-7; 7 bases are a match to TRBD1. This CDR3 has 15 residues. With V trimmed by 2 bases and J by 2 bases, 6 bases remained unmatched. Germline CDR1 reads MNHEY; CDR2 reads SMNVEV (reference sequence). The CDR3 reads CASSLKDQGAYEQYF. CDR3 coding DNA: TGTGCCAGCAGTTTAAAGGACCAGGGGGCCTACGAGCAGTACTTC.

CDR3 bases: TGTGCCAGCAGCCCCGAGGGGACAGAGGAGACCCAGTACTTC. As protein: CASSPEGTEETQYF. V gene TRBV27 combines with J gene TRBJ2-5, with TRBD1 matching 7 bases. The V segment lost 6 bases and the J segment 5 bases; nucleotides outside the gene matches: 9. The CDR3 covers 14 residues. The germline V gene encodes CDR1 MNHEY and CDR2 SMNVEV (reference sequence).

This clone was found once. The V and J genes are TRBV13 and TRBJ2-1, with 12 bases aligning to TRBD2. CDR1 is PRHDT, CDR2 FYEKMQ, per germline (reference sequence). This CDR3 comprises 16 residues. The V segment lost 5 bases and the J segment 6 bases; nucleotides outside the gene matches: 8. CDR3 protein: CASSMRLAGARNEQFF. CDR3 nucleotides: TGTGCCAGCAGCATGAGACTAGCGGGAGCGCGCAATGAGCAGTTCTTC.

The rearrangement joins TRBV15 to TRBJ2-5; tentatively, D is TRBD2 (6 bases). V dropped 9 bases and J dropped 4 bases, with 21 bases sitting between them. CDR1 is LNHNV and CDR2 is YYDKDF in the germline V gene (reference sequence). The CDR3 consists of 15 residues. The CDR3 DNA sequence: TGTGCCACGGCGTACAACGGAGGGGATGGAGAGACCCAGTACTTC. Its translation is CATAYNGGDGETQYF.

The chain is built from TRBV2 and TRBJ1-5; 9 positions match TRBD1. The V and J ends lost 2 bases and 6 bases, in that order; junction bases with no gene match: 8. The length of the CDR3 is 16 residues. The germline CDR1 and CDR2 sequences are SNHLY and FYNNEI. In DNA, the CDR3 is TGTGCCAGCAGTGAATTCGTTACAGGGGGCATTCAGCCCCAGCATTTT. Its protein is CASSEFVTGGIQPQHF.

The V and J genes are TRBV4-3 and TRBJ2-5; TRBD2 agrees at 9 bases. This CDR3 spans 12 amino acids. Germline V gives CDR1 LGHNA, CDR2 YSLEER. Trimming at V came to 4 bases and at J to 8 bases, leaving 2 bases not matched to a gene. CDR3 nucleotide sequence: TGCGCCAGCAGCCGAGCGGGGGGAACCCAGTACTTC. This codes for CASSRAGGTQYF.

This chain uses TRBV5-8 with TRBJ2-1; 8 bases line up with TRBD2. The CDR3 sequence is 16 residues long. The germline V gene has CDR1 SGHTS and CDR2 YDEGEE. V shed 0 bases, J shed 0 bases, and the junction held 2 bases outside the gene matches. The DNA of the CDR3 is TGTGCCAGCAGCTTGGGGCGGGAGGTCTCCTACAATGAGCAGTTCTTC. Protein sequence: CASSLGREVSYNEQFF.

The rearrangement joins TRBV10-2 to TRBJ2-1; tentative D call: TRBD2 (5 bases). The V gene's germline CDR1 is WSHSY and CDR2 SAAADI. The CDR3 spans 17 residues. Trimming left V 0 bases short and J 1 base short, with 13 bases between. The CDR3 DNA reads as TGCGCCAGCAGTGAGTCCCTGGAGGCAATGTCCTACAATGAGCAGTTCTTC. It is translated as CASSESLEAMSYNEQFF.

In its sample, this clone was seen a few times. This chain connects TRBV4-2 to TRBJ1-5, with D possibly TRBD1 on 5 matching bases. The CDR3 contains 15 residues. V lost 1 base and J 5 bases, leaving 12 bases between the germline ends. CDR1 and CDR2 from the germline V gene are LGHNA and YNFKEQ. DNA for the CDR3: TGTGCCAGCAGCCAAGCGGCAGGGTCCTATCAGCCCCAGCATTTT. It translates to CASSQAAGSYQPQHF.

This sequence joins TRBV7-9 and TRBJ2-1; 7 bases match TRBD2. The germline gives CDR1 SEHNR, CDR2 FQNEAQ (reference sequence). The CDR3 is 15 amino acids. The trim removed 7 bases at V and 4 bases at J, leaving 10 bases unmatched. CDR3 DNA sequence: TGTGCCAGCACCGTAACGAGCGGGGTGTACAATGAGCAGTTCTTC. Protein sequence: CASTVTSGVYNEQFF.

The chain carries TRBV7-9 and TRBJ2-7; 8 nucleotides agree with TRBD1. Per the germline V gene, CDR1 is SEHNR and CDR2 is FQNEAQ (reference sequence). The trim removed 6 bases at V and 3 bases at J, leaving 13 bases unmatched. There are 16 residues in the CDR3. Here the CDR3 reads CASSSGGTGVYYEQYF. CDR3 DNA sequence: TGTGCCAGCAGTTCCGGCGGGACAGGCGTTTACTACGAGCAGTACTTC.

The chain uses TRBV4-1 and TRBJ2-1, with 8 bases identical to TRBD2. V shed 2 bases, J shed 0 bases, and the junction held 6 bases outside the gene matches. CDR1 MGHRA and CDR2 YSYEKL come from the germline V gene. The length of the CDR3 is 17 residues. DNA for the CDR3: TGCGCCAGCAGCCAAAAAGGACTAGCCCTCTCCTACAATGAGCAGTTCTTC. Translated: CASSQKGLALSYNEQFF.

This chain links TRBV6-1 with TRBJ2-7; 11 nucleotides align to TRBD2. Germline loops: CDR1 MNHNS, CDR2 SASEGT. J lost 1 base, V lost 6 bases, and 2 bases had no gene match. CDR3 size: 14 residues. CDR3 sequence reads: CASRLAGGSYEQYF. In DNA form, the CDR3 reads TGTGCCAGCAGGTTAGCGGGGGGGTCCTACGAGCAGTACTTC.

This chain connects TRBV7-9 to TRBJ2-2, with D maybe TRBD1 (6 bases). The CDR3 is 16 amino acids. Germline V lookup: CDR1 SEHNR, CDR2 FQNEAQ (reference sequence). Trimming left V 5 bases short and J 2 bases short, with 15 bases between. The CDR3 protein is CASSPLDRPNTGELFF. In DNA, the CDR3 is TGTGCCAGCAGCCCACTGGACAGACCCAACACCGGGGAGCTGTTTTTT.

V and J are TRBV27 and TRBJ2-7; tentatively, D is TRBD2 (5 bases). Germline CDR1 reads MNHEY; CDR2 reads SMNVEV (reference sequence). The CDR3 contains 14 residues. V was cut by 7 bases and J by 1 base, with 14 bases left in between. CDR3 sequence reads: CASTYRGGSYEQYF. In nucleotides, the CDR3 is TGTGCCAGCACCTACCGCGGCGGGTCCTACGAGCAGTACTTC.

This chain uses TRBV6-5 with TRBJ2-1, with D perhaps matching TRBD2 (7 bases). CDR1 is MNHEY and CDR2 is SVGAGI in the germline V gene. CDR3 size: 14 residues. The V and J ends lost 1 base and 7 bases respectively, with 11 bases between them. The CDR3 loop is CASSYLGGGNEQFF. The CDR3 DNA reads as TGTGCCAGCAGTTACTTGGGAGGGGGAAATGAGCAGTTCTTC.